A selection of T cell receptor beta chains follows, all from one sample in a study of T cell responses to AZD1222 COVID-19 vaccine. Generated by immunoSEQ multiplex PCR, the TCRdb table keeps only in-frame clones and is missing some. The repertoire holds about 110,000 clones, with roughly nine tenths as singletons. The material was peripheral blood, obtained on day 0 of AZD1222 vaccination. The receptors shown here come from an adult in good health. The CDR3 runs from the conserved cysteine through the conserved F or W. The D gene is left open where the match is weak. Only part of the rows carry a size: once, few, many, or a class if the clone is expanded.

size: NA; J: TRBJ1-1; V: TRBV18; D: NA; CDR3: CASSPGAGTEAFF; DNA: TGTGCCAGCTCACCCGGGGCGGGAACTGAAGCTTTCTTT
size: NA; J: TRBJ2-4; V: TRBV6-5; D: NA; CDR3: CASSYWGAKAKNIQYF; DNA: TGTGCCAGCAGTTACTGGGGGGCTAAAGCCAAAAACATTCAGTACTTC
size: NA; J: TRBJ1-4; V: TRBV19; D: NA; CDR3: CASSFFPVIKLFF; DNA: TGTGCCAGTAGTTTCTTCCCCGTTATAAAACTGTTTTTT
size: NA; J: TRBJ1-1; V: TRBV10-3; D: NA; CDR3: CATSAPGTTAEAFF; DNA: TGTGCCACCTCAGCCCCCGGGACCACGGCTGAAGCTTTCTTT
size: NA; J: TRBJ1-5; V: TRBV2; D: NA; CDR3: CASSWSGLNQPQHF; DNA: TGTGCCAGCAGTTGGTCAGGGCTCAATCAGCCCCAGCATTTT
size: NA; J: TRBJ1-4; V: TRBV15; D: NA; CDR3: CATSREVTGVGEKLFF; DNA: TGTGCCACCAGCAGAGAGGTTACGGGGGTTGGTGAAAAACTGTTTTTT
size: NA; J: TRBJ1-1; V: TRBV5-1; D: NA; CDR3: CASSLPSGGMNTEAFF; DNA: TGCGCCAGCAGCTTGCCTTCCGGCGGCATGAACACTGAAGCTTTCTTT
size: NA; J: TRBJ1-2; V: TRBV5-1; D: TRBD1; CDR3: CASSPGTGDSLNYGYTF; DNA: TGCGCCAGCAGCCCGGGGACAGGGGATTCCTTAAACTATGGCTACACCTTC
size: NA; J: TRBJ2-2; V: TRBV3-1/TRBV3-2; D: TRBD1; CDR3: CASRQGMGGELFF; DNA: TGTGCCAGCCGACAGGGGATGGGCGGGGAGCTGTTTTTT
size: NA; J: TRBJ2-6; V: TRBV25-1; D: NA; CDR3: CASRPGGANVLTF; DNA: TGTGCCAGCCGCCCCGGCGGGGCCAACGTCCTGACTTTC
size: NA; J: TRBJ1-5; V: TRBV19; D: NA; CDR3: CASSHLRTSTRHQPQHF; DNA: TGTGCCAGTAGTCACCTCCGGACCTCCACCAGGCACCAGCCCCAGCATTTT
size: NA; J: TRBJ2-7; V: TRBV18; D: TRBD2; CDR3: CASSPPASGSYEQYF; DNA: TGTGCCAGCTCACCACCGGCTAGCGGGAGCTACGAGCAGTACTTC
size: few; J: TRBJ1-2; V: TRBV29-1; D: NA; CDR3: CSVGWGGYTF; DNA: TGCAGCGTTGGGTGGGGTGGCTACACCTTC
size: NA; J: TRBJ2-7; V: TRBV11-2; D: NA; CDR3: CASSLDEQYF; DNA: TGTGCCAGCAGCCTAGACGAGCAGTACTTC
size: NA; J: TRBJ2-7; V: TRBV12-3/TRBV12-4; D: NA; CDR3: CASSFGPSYEQYF; DNA: TGTGCCAGCAGTTTTGGGCCTTCCTACGAGCAGTACTTC
size: NA; J: TRBJ2-2; V: TRBV7-2; D: TRBD2; CDR3: CASRHRGRTSGGLGELFF; DNA: TGTGCCAGCAGGCATCGCGGGAGGACTAGCGGGGGTCTCGGGGAGCTGTTTTTT
size: NA; J: TRBJ2-6; V: TRBV7-9; D: TRBD1; CDR3: CASSSKRDRGRSGANVLTF; DNA: TGTGCCAGCAGCTCAAAGCGGGACAGGGGAAGGTCTGGGGCCAACGTCCTGACTTTC
size: NA; J: TRBJ2-7; V: TRBV19; D: TRBD1; CDR3: CASSSTGGIYEQYF; DNA: TGTGCCAGTAGCTCGACAGGGGGTATCTACGAGCAGTACTTC
size: once; J: TRBJ1-1; V: TRBV4-1; D: NA; CDR3: CASSQDQRDRDFEAFF; DNA: TGCGCCAGCAGCCAAGATCAACGGGACCGAGACTTTGAAGCTTTCTTT
size: few; J: TRBJ1-3; V: TRBV14; D: NA; CDR3: CASSRQPLSGNTIYF; DNA: TGTGCCAGCAGTCGACAGCCTCTCTCTGGAAACACCATATATTTT
size: NA; J: TRBJ1-1; V: TRBV11-2; D: TRBD1; CDR3: CASSLAGQGARYEAFF; DNA: TGTGCCAGCAGCTTAGCCGGACAGGGGGCCCGTTATGAAGCTTTCTTT
size: NA; J: TRBJ2-2; V: TRBV11-2; D: TRBD2; CDR3: CASSPTSGANTGELFF; DNA: TGTGCCAGCAGCCCAACTAGCGGGGCGAACACCGGGGAGCTGTTTTTT
size: NA; J: TRBJ2-1; V: TRBV4-1; D: NA; CDR3: CASSQPALSVPGEQFF; DNA: TGCGCCAGCAGCCAACCTGCCCTCTCGGTGCCCGGTGAGCAGTTCTTC
size: few; J: TRBJ2-1; V: TRBV7-9; D: NA; CDR3: CASSLGGTPLNEQFF; DNA: TGTGCCAGCAGCTTAGGCGGGACCCCCCTCAATGAGCAGTTCTTC
size: NA; J: TRBJ2-3; V: TRBV27; D: NA; CDR3: CASSFGAGTDTQYF; DNA: TGTGCCAGCAGTTTCGGGGCAGGCACAGATACGCAGTATTTT
size: once; J: TRBJ1-1; V: TRBV11-2; D: NA; CDR3: CASSLVGGGTEAFF; DNA: TGTGCCAGCAGCTTAGTAGGCGGGGGCACTGAAGCTTTCTTT
size: NA; J: TRBJ2-1; V: TRBV30; D: TRBD2; CDR3: CAWSSSGGSYNEQFF; DNA: TGTGCCTGGAGTTCTAGCGGGGGCTCCTACAATGAGCAGTTCTTC
size: NA; J: TRBJ1-3; V: TRBV9; D: NA; CDR3: CASSVVPAGSGNTIYF; DNA: TGTGCCAGCAGCGTAGTCCCCGCGGGCTCTGGAAACACCATATATTTT
size: NA; J: TRBJ2-7; V: TRBV25-1; D: NA; CDR3: CASLPETSYEQYF; DNA: TGTGCCAGCCTACCAGAGACCTCCTACGAGCAGTACTTC